This entry lists 26 T cell receptor beta chains sequenced from one sample in a study of blood T cell repertoires in COVID-19. Some clones are missing from TCRdb's copy, which holds only in-frame ones; the method was immunoSEQ multiplex PCR. The sample holds about 160,000 clones, roughly 87% seen once. Sequences were obtained from peripheral blood. The receptors stem from a woman aged 55-69 years who had recovered from COVID-19.

The rearrangement links TRBV11-2 to TRBJ2-5, with 8 nucleotides matching TRBD1. This CDR3 is built from 15 residues. V trimming: 3 bases; J trimming: 5 bases; junction bases outside the gene matches: 8. Germline CDR1 reads SGHAT; CDR2 reads FQNNGV. The CDR3 nucleotides are TGTGCCAGCAGCTTTGGACAGGGCGCCGGGGAGACCCAGTACTTC. Protein sequence: CASSFGQGAGETQYF.

The chain uses TRBV2 and TRBJ2-2; D might be TRBD2 (6 bases). This CDR3 has 12 amino acids. In germline, CDR1 is SNHLY, CDR2 FYNNEI. The V gene lost 7 bases and the J gene lost 3 bases, with 6 bases spanning the gap. The CDR3 sequence: CASTGDTGELFF. CDR3 coding DNA: TGTGCCAGCACGGGAGACACCGGGGAGCTGTTTTTT.

The V and J genes are TRBV7-9 and TRBJ1-6; TRBD1 aligns across 7 bases. The germline V gene encodes CDR1 SEHNR and CDR2 FQNEAQ (reference sequence). Trimming at V came to 3 bases and at J to 8 bases, leaving 4 bases not matched to a gene. This CDR3 spans 14 amino acids. The chain's CDR3 is CASSFLGGYSPLHF. Here the CDR3 DNA reads TGTGCCAGCAGCTTTTTAGGGGGCTATTCACCCCTCCACTTT.

A single count supports this clone. The V call is TRBV4-2, the J call TRBJ1-1; 7 nucleotides match TRBD1. In germline, CDR1 is LGHNA, CDR2 YNFKEQ. After removal of 8 bases from V and 3 bases from J, the junction contained 6 bases not matched to a gene. The CDR3 is 13 residues long. For the CDR3, the DNA is TGTGCCAGCGAGGGGGCGGGATACACTGAAGCTTTCTTT. Translation: CASEGAGYTEAFF.

The chain couples TRBV19 to TRBJ1-2; D is uncertain. V lost 5 bases and J 0 bases, leaving 13 bases between the germline ends. The CDR3 spans 15 residues. Looked up from germline, CDR1 is LNHDA and CDR2 is SQIVND (reference sequence). The CDR3 DNA sequence: TGTGCCAGTAGTGATCACGGGGAAGCTAACTATGGCTACACCTTC. It encodes CASSDHGEANYGYTF. Together with reference TRBV19 and TRBJ1-2, the CDR3 gives the full variable domain: DGGITQSPKYLFRKEGQNVTLSCEQNLNHDAMYWYRQDPGQGLRLIYYSQIVNDFQKGDIAEGYSVSREKKESFPLTVTSAQKNPTAFYLCASSDHGEANYGYTFGSGTRLTVV.

The genes are TRBV6-5 and TRBJ2-5; possible D gene TRBD1, 6 bases. The CDR3 contains 14 residues. Germline-derived CDR1 and CDR2 are MNHEY and SVGAGI. V was clipped by 5 bases and J by 2 bases, with 12 bases between them. The CDR3 DNA is TGTGCCAGCAGTATCCAGGGGCAACAAGAGACCCAGTACTTC. Protein sequence: CASSIQGQQETQYF.

The chain joins TRBV19 to TRBJ1-1, with 10 nucleotides matching TRBD1. V was pared by 1 base and J by 4 bases, with 12 bases of the junction left unmatched. The CDR3 length is 18 residues. Germline V gene data show CDR1 as LNHDA and CDR2 as SQIVND (reference sequence). The CDR3 spells CASSIGGTGAQGGTEAFF. The CDR3 DNA follows: TGTGCCAGTAGTATAGGAGGGACAGGGGCGCAGGGAGGCACTGAAGCTTTCTTT.

The V call is TRBV28, the J call TRBJ2-2; 7 bases are a match to TRBD1. There are 14 residues in the CDR3. Germline CDR1 and CDR2: MDHEN and SYDVKM. V lost 2 bases to trimming and J lost 3 bases; unmatched junction nucleotides: 0. This CDR3 is CASSLTGDTGELFF. The CDR3 DNA follows: TGTGCCAGCAGTTTAACAGGGGACACCGGGGAGCTGTTTTTT.

This sequence joins TRBV2 and TRBJ2-1; 7 bases align to TRBD2. Germline loops: CDR1 SNHLY, CDR2 FYNNEI. V was pared by 0 bases and J by 7 bases, with 6 bases of the junction left unmatched. This CDR3 region has 15 residues. The CDR3 reads CASSEARGWGNEQFF. In DNA form, the CDR3 reads TGTGCCAGCAGTGAAGCGCGGGGGTGGGGTAATGAGCAGTTCTTC.

The chain uses TRBV27 and TRBJ2-3; D is unresolved. This CDR3 is built from 12 residues. CDR1 is MNHEY, CDR2 SMNVEV, per germline (reference sequence). V lost 5 bases and J 6 bases, leaving 9 bases between the germline ends. The chain's CDR3 is CASSPTRDTQYF. CDR3 in DNA: TGTGCCAGCAGTCCCACCCGGGATACGCAGTATTTT.

The chain carries TRBV3-1 (or the pseudogene TRBV3-2) and TRBJ2-5, with 8 positions matching TRBD1. CDR3 size: 13 residues. V was clipped by 4 bases and J by 5 bases; unmatched bases: 3. Germline assignment: CDR1 LGHDT and CDR2 YNNKEL (reference sequence). In DNA form, the CDR3 reads TGTGCCAGCAGCCGGACAGGGCGGGAGACCCAGTACTTC. Protein: CASSRTGRETQYF.

This chain links TRBV5-5 with TRBJ2-1, with 16 positions matching TRBD2. J gave up 14 bases and V 3 bases, and 5 bases lay outside the gene matches. This CDR3 spans 14 amino acids. The V gene's germline CDR1 is SGHKS and CDR2 YYEKEE (reference sequence). The CDR3 nucleotides are TGTGCCAGCAGCTCGGGACTAGCGGGGGGGACTGAGTTCTTC. Translation: CASSSGLAGGTEFF.

This chain connects TRBV27 to TRBJ2-3; TRBD1 matches 8 bases. V shed 3 bases, J shed 4 bases, and the junction held 9 bases outside the gene matches. CDR3 length equals 16 residues. Germline V gene sequence: CDR1 MNHEY, CDR2 SMNVEV (reference sequence). CDR3 nucleotides: TGTGCCAGCAGTTTCCTCGACAGGGGTTTATCAGATACGCAGTATTTT. Translation gives CASSFLDRGLSDTQYF.

This clone has just one count. The genes are TRBV3-1 (or the pseudogene TRBV3-2) and TRBJ1-4; D call uncertain. Germline CDR1 and CDR2: LGHDT and YNNKEL (reference sequence). Trimming cost V 1 base and J 6 bases, with 6 bases left between them. This CDR3 is built from 13 residues. The DNA of the CDR3 is TGTGCCAGCAGCCAAGTCGCGGATGAAAAACTGTTTTTT. Protein: CASSQVADEKLFF.

The V gene is TRBV7-9, the J gene TRBJ2-1; TRBD1 agrees at 8 bases. Germline V gives CDR1 SEHNR, CDR2 FQNEAQ (reference sequence). CDR3 length: 15 residues. Losses at the gene ends were 2 bases for V and 3 bases for J; bases not matched to a gene: 3. The CDR3 is CASSLQGAGYNEQFF. DNA for the CDR3: TGTGCCAGCAGCTTACAGGGGGCAGGCTACAATGAGCAGTTCTTC.

The J gene is TRBJ1-2, the V gene TRBV5-1; D is undetermined. V dropped 0 bases and J dropped 7 bases, with 13 bases sitting between them. This CDR3 has 14 amino acids. Germline values: CDR1 SGHRS, CDR2 YFSETQ. The chain's CDR3 is CASSLEWGASGYTF. The CDR3 region has the DNA TGCGCCAGCAGCTTGGAGTGGGGAGCCAGTGGCTACACCTTC.

The chain carries TRBV5-4 and TRBJ2-7; a possible D gene is TRBD2 (7 bases). Germline-derived CDR1 and CDR2 are SGHNT and YYREEE (reference sequence). Trimming cost V 6 bases and J 3 bases, with 19 bases left between them. The CDR3 spans 15 residues. DNA for the CDR3: TGTGCCAGCACCTTCTATACGGGGGGCCACTACGAGCAGTACTTC. Translation: CASTFYTGGHYEQYF.

V gene TRBV28 combines with J gene TRBJ1-2; 7 bases agree with TRBD1. This CDR3 comprises 13 residues. From germline, CDR1 is MDHEN and CDR2 SYDVKM. Trimming took 10 bases from V and 2 from J; bases not matched to a gene: 7. The CDR3 is CATATGLNYGYTF. CDR3 in DNA: TGTGCCACCGCGACAGGGTTGAACTATGGCTACACCTTC.

The chain combines TRBV24-1 with TRBJ2-2; 7 bases fit TRBD1. Germline V gene sequence: CDR1 KGHDR, CDR2 SFDVKD. After removal of 5 bases from V and 3 bases from J, the junction contained 5 bases not matched to a gene. The CDR3 has 15 amino acids. The CDR3: CATSANDRDTGELFF. For the CDR3, the DNA is TGTGCCACCAGTGCGAACGACAGGGACACCGGGGAGCTGTTTTTT.

The rearrangement links TRBV5-1 to TRBJ2-5; 10 bases map to TRBD2. With V trimmed by 0 bases and J by 4 bases, 18 bases remained unmatched. Germline V lookup: CDR1 SGHRS, CDR2 YFSETQ. The CDR3 is 20 amino acids. CDR3 region: CASSLAGLSGGARGRETQYF. The CDR3 DNA follows: TGCGCCAGCAGCTTGGCTGGCCTCAGCGGGGGGGCCCGGGGGCGAGAGACCCAGTACTTC.

The rearrangement joins TRBV5-6 to TRBJ2-1; 7 bases map to TRBD1. Germline V gene lookup returns CDR1 SGHDT and CDR2 YYEEEE. This CDR3 is 13 amino acids long. The trim removed 7 bases at V and 16 bases at J, leaving 17 bases unmatched. CDR3 sequence reads: CASVIGTESYQFF. The DNA of the CDR3 is TGTGCCAGCGTAATAGGGACAGAGTCGTATCAATTCTTC.

CDR3 protein: CAWATGGTNYGYTF. CDR3 nucleotides: TGTGCCTGGGCAACAGGGGGCACCAACTATGGCTACACCTTC. V gene TRBV30 combines with J gene TRBJ1-2; 9 nucleotides line up with TRBD1. Germline V lookup: CDR1 GTSNPN, CDR2 SVGIG (reference sequence). V trimming: 5 bases; J trimming: 2 bases; junction bases outside the gene matches: 6. This CDR3 comprises 14 residues.

The gene calls are TRBV19 and TRBJ1-2; D is unresolved. The CDR3 covers 14 residues. Germline CDR1 and CDR2: LNHDA and SQIVND (reference sequence). The V end lost 2 bases, the J end lost 8 bases, and 15 bases lay between the germline ends. The CDR3 region is CASSIKFGSVGYTF. The CDR3 region has the DNA TGTGCCAGTAGTATAAAATTCGGAAGCGTGGGCTACACCTTC.

V usage is TRBV9 and J usage is TRBJ2-1; TRBD2 agrees at 9 bases. The CDR3 sequence is 16 residues long. Looked up from germline, CDR1 is SGDLS and CDR2 is YYNGEE. Trimming at V came to 0 bases and at J to 3 bases, leaving 4 bases not matched to a gene. DNA of the CDR3: TGTGCCAGCAGCGTAGGTCCTAGCGGGGTCTACAATGAGCAGTTCTTC. Protein product: CASSVGPSGVYNEQFF.

The chain carries TRBV10-1 and TRBJ2-7; possibly TRBD1 for D (6 bases). The CDR3 has 15 residues. The V gene lost 6 bases and the J gene lost 1 base, with 16 bases spanning the gap. In germline, CDR1 is WNHNN, CDR2 SYGVQD (reference sequence). DNA of the CDR3: TGCGCCAGCAGCACCCGGACAGATGGGTCCTACGAGCAGTACTTC. Protein product: CASSTRTDGSYEQYF.

This chain connects TRBV6-6 to TRBJ1-1; D remains ambiguous. There are 12 residues in the CDR3. V was trimmed by 7 bases and J by 6 bases, leaving 12 bases between them. CDR1 and CDR2 (germline): MNHNY, SVGAGI (reference sequence). CDR3 amino acids: CASTKGGAEAFF. Here the CDR3 DNA reads TGTGCCAGCACTAAGGGAGGAGCTGAAGCTTTCTTT.